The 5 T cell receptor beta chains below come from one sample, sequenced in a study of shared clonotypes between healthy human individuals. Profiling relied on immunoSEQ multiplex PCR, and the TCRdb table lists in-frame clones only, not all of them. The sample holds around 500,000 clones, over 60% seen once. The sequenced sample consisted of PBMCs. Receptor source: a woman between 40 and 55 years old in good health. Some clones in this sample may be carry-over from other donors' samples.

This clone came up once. Here the CDR3 reads CASSYSAGQDTQYF. The CDR3 nucleotides read TGTGCCAGCAGTTACTCGGCTGGGCAGGATACGCAGTATTTT. The J gene is TRBJ2-3, the V gene TRBV6-6; D call uncertain. This CDR3 contains 14 residues. Germline V CDR1 and CDR2: MNHNY, SVGAGI (reference sequence). With 0 bases removed from V and 6 bases from J, the gap between germline ends came to 10 bases.

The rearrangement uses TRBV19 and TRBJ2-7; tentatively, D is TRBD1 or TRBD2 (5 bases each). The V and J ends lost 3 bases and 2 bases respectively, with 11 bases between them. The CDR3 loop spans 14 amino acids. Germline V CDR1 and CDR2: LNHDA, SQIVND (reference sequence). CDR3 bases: TGTGCCAGTAGTATGAGGGGTGCCACCTACGAGCAGTACTTC. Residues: CASSMRGATYEQYF.

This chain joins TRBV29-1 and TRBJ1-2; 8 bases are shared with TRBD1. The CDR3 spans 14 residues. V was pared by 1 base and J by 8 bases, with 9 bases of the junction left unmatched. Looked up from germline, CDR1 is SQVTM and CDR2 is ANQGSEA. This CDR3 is CSVEGWQGAMGYTF. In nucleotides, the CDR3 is TGCAGCGTTGAAGGTTGGCAGGGGGCGATGGGCTACACCTTC. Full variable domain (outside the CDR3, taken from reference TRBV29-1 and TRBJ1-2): SAVISQKPSRDICQRGTSLTIQCQVDSQVTMMFWYRQQPGQSLTLIATANQGSEATYESGFVIDKFPISRPNLTFSTLTVSNMSPEDSSIYLCSVEGWQGAMGYTFGSGTRLTVV.

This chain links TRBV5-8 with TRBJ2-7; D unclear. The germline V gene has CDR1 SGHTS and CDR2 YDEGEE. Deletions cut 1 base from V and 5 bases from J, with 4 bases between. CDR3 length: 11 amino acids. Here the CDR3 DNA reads TGTGCCAGCAGCTTGTTGAACGAGCAGTACTTC. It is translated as CASSLLNEQYF.

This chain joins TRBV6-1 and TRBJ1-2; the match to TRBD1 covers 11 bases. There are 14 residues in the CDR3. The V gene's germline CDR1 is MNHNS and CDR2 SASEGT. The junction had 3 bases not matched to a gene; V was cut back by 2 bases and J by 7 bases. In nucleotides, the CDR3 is TGTGCCAGCAGTGAAAGGACAGGGGGCCCTGGCTACACCTTC. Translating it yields CASSERTGGPGYTF.